This paragraph reports one T cell receptor beta chain. This record comes from a study of blood T cell repertoires in COVID-19. Study summary: Material from acute and convalescent COVID-19 was sourced from the United States, Italy and Spain. PBMCs, B-cell-depleted T cells, or T cells were the source of the cDNA or gDNA that made up the material.

CDR1 GTSNPN and CDR2 SVGIG come from the germline V gene (reference sequence). Trimming took 5 bases from V and 6 from J, leaving 7 bases between them. CDR3 size: 10 residues. How the authors handled the data: The authors estimated nucleated cell counts from reference gene primer amplification. Clones were sequenced by immunoSEQ multiplex PCR, and TCRdb holds only the in-frame ones, with some missing. V and J calls plus clone size are reproduced from that table; the DNA served to infer D and trimming. The table shows roughly 64,000 clones, with around 80% occurring only once. The source is a woman aged 55-75 years with acute or convalescent COVID-19. The sequenced sample was peripheral blood. V is TRBV30 and J is TRBJ1-2; D is uncertain. CDR3 DNA sequence: TGTGCCTGGGAGGAGGATGGCTACACCTTC. The encoded protein is CAWEEDGYTF.